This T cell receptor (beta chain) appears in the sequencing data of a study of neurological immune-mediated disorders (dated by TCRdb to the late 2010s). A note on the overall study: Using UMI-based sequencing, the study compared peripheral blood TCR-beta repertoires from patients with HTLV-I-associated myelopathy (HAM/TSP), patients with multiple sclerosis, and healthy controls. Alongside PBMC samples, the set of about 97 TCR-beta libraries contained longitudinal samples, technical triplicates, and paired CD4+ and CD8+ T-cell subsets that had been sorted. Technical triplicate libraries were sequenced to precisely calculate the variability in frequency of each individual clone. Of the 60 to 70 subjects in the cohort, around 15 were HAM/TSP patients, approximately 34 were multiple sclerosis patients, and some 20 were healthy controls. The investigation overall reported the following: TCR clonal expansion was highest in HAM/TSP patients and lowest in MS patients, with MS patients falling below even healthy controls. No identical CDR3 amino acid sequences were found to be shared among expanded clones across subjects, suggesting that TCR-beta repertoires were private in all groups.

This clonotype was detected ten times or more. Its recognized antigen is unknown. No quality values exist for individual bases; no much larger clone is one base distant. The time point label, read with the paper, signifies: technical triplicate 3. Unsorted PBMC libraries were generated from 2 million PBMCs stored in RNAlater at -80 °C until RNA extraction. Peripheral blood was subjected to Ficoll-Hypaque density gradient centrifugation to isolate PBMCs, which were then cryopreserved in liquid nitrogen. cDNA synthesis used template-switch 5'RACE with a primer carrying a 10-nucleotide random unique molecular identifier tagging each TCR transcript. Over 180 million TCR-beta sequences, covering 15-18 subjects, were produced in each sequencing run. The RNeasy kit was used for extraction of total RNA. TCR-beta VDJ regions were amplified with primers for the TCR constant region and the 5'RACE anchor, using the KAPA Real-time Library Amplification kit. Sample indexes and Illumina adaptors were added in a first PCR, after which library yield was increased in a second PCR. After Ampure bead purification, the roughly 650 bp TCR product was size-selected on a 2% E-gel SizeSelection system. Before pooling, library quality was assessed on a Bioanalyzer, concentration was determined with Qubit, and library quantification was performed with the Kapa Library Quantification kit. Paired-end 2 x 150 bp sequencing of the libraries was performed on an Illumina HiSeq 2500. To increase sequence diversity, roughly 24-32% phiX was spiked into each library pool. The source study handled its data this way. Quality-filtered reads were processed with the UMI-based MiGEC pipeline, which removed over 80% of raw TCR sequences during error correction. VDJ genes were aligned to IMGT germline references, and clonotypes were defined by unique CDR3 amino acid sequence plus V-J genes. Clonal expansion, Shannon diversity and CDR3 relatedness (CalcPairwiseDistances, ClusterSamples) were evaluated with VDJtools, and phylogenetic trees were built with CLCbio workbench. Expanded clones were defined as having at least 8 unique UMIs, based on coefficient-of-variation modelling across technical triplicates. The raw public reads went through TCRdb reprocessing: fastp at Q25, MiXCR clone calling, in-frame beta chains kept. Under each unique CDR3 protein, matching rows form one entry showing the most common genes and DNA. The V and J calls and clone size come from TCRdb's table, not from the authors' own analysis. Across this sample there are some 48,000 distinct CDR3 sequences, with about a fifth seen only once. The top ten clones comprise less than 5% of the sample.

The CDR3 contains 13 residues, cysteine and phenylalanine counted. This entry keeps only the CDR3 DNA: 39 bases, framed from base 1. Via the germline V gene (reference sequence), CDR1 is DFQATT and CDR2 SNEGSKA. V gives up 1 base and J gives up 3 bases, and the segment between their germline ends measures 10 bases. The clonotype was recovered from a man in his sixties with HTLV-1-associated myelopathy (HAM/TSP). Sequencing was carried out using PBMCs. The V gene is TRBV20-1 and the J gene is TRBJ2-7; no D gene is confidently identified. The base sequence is TGCAGTGCTAGAGCCCTGTCCCGCTACGAGCAGTACTTC. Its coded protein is CSARALSRYEQYF.